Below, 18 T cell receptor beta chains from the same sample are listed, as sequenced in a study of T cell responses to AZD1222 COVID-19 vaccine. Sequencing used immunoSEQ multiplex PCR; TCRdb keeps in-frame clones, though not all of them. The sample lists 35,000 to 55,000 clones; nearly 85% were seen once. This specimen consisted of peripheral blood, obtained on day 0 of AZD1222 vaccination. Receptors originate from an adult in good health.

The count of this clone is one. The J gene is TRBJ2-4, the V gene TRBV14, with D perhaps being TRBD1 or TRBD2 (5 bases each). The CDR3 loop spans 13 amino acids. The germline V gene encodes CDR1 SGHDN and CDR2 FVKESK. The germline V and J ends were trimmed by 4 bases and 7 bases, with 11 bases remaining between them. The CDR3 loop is CASSLGGSNIQYF. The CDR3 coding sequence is TGTGCCAGCAGCCTTGGGGGTAGTAACATTCAGTACTTC.

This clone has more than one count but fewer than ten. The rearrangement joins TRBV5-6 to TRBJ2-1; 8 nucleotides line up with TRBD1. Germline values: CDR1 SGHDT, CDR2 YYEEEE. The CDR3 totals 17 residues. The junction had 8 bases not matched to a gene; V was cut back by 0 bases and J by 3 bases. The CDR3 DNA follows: TGTGCCAGCAGCTTGGGGGGTGGACAGGGTGGCTACAATGAGCAGTTCTTC. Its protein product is CASSLGGGQGGYNEQFF.

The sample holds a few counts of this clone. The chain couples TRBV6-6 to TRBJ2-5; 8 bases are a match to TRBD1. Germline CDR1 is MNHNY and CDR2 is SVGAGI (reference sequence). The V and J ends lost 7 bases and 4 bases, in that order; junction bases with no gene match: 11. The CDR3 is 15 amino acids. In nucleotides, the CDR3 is TGTGCCAGCAATAACCGACAGGGGCGCGTAGAGACCCAGTACTTC. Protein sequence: CASNNRQGRVETQYF.

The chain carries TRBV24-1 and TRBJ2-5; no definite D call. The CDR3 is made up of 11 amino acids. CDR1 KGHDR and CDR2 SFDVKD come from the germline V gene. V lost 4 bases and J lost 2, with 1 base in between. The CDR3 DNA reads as TGTGCCACCAGTGAGCAAGAGACCCAGTACTTC. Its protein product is CATSEQETQYF.

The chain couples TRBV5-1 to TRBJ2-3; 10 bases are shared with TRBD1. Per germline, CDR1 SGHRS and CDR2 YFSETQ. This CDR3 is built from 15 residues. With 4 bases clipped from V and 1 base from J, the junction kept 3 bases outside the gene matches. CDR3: CASSLTGGRTDTQYF. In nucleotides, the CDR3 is TGCGCCAGCAGCCTGACAGGGGGCCGCACAGATACGCAGTATTTT.

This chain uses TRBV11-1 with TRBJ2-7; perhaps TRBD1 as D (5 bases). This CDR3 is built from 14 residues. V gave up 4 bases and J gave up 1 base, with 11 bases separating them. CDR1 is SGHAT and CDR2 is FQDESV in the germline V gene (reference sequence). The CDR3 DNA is TGTGCCAGCAGCTCCCGGACACTATCCTACGAGCAGTACTTC. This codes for CASSSRTLSYEQYF.

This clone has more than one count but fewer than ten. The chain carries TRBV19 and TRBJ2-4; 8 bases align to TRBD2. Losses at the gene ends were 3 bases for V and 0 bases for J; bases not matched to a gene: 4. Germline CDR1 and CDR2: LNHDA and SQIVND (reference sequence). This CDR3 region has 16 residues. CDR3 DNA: TGTGCCAGTAGTATTGGGCTAGCGGGAGCCAAAAACATTCAGTACTTC. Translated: CASSIGLAGAKNIQYF.

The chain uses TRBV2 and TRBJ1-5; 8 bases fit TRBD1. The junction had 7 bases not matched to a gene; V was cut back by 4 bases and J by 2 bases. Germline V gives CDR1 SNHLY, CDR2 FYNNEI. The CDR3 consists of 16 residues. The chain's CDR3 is CASSGDRSRGNQPQHF. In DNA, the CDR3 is TGTGCCAGCAGTGGGGACAGGTCGAGGGGCAATCAGCCCCAGCATTTT.

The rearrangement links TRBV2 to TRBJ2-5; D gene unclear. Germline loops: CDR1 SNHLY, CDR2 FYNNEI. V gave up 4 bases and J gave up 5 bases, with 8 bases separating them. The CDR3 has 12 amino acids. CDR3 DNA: TGTGCCAGCAGTGGAATCCCGGAGACCCAGTACTTC. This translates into CASSGIPETQYF.

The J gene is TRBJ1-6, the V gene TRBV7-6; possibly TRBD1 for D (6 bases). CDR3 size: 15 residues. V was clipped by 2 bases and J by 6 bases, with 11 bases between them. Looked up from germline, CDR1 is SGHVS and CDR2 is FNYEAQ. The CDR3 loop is CASSLSGGPNSPLHF. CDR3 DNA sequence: TGTGCCAGCAGCTTATCCGGGGGCCCTAATTCACCCCTCCACTTT.

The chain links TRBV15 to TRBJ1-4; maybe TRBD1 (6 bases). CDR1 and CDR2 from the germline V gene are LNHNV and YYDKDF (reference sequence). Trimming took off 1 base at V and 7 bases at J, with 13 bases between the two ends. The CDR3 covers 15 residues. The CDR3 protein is CATSRVRGSSEKLFF. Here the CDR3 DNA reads TGTGCCACCAGCAGAGTGAGGGGGTCAAGTGAAAAACTGTTTTTT.

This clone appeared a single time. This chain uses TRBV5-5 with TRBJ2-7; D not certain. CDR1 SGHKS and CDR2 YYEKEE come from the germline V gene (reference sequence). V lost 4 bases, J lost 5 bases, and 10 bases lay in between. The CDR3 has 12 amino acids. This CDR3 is CASSAARDEQYF. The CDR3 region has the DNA TGTGCCAGCAGCGCGGCTAGGGACGAGCAGTACTTC.

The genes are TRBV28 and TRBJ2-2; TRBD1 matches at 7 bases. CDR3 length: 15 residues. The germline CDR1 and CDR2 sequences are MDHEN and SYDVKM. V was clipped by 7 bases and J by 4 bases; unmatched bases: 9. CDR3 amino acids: CASNSDRDGTGELFF. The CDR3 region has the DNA TGTGCCAGCAATTCTGACAGGGACGGCACCGGGGAGCTGTTTTTT.

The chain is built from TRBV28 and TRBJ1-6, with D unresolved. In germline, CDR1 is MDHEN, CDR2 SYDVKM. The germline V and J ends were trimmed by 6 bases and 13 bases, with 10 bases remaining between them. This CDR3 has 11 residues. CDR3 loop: CASRMSGPLHF. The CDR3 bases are TGTGCCAGCAGAATGTCCGGCCCCCTCCACTTT.

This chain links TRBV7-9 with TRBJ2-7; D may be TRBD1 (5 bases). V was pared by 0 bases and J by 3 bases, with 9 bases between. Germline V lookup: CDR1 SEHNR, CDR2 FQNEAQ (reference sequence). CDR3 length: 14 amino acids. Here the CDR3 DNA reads TGTGCCAGCAGCTTAGCTGGACAAGACTACGAGCAGTACTTC. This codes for CASSLAGQDYEQYF.

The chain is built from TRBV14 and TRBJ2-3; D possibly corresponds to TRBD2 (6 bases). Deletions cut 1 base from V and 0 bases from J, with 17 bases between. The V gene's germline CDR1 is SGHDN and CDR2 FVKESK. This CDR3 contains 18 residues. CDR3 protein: CASSQGVFGRGSTDTQYF. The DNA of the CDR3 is TGTGCCAGCAGCCAAGGGGTCTTCGGGCGGGGTAGCACAGATACGCAGTATTTT.

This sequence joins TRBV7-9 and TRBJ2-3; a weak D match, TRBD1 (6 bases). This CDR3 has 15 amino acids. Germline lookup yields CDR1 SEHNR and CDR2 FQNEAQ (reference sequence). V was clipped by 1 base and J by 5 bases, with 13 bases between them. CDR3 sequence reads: CASSLGTAFGDTQYF. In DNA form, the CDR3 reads TGTGCCAGCAGCTTAGGGACAGCGTTCGGAGATACGCAGTATTTT.

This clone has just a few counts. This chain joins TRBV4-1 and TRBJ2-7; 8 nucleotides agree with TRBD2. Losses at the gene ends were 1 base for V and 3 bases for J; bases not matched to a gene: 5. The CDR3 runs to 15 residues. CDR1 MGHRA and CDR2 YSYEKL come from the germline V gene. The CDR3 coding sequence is TGCGCCAGCAGCCAAGGGGCGGGAGGCGGCTACGAGCAGTACTTC. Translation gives CASSQGAGGGYEQYF.